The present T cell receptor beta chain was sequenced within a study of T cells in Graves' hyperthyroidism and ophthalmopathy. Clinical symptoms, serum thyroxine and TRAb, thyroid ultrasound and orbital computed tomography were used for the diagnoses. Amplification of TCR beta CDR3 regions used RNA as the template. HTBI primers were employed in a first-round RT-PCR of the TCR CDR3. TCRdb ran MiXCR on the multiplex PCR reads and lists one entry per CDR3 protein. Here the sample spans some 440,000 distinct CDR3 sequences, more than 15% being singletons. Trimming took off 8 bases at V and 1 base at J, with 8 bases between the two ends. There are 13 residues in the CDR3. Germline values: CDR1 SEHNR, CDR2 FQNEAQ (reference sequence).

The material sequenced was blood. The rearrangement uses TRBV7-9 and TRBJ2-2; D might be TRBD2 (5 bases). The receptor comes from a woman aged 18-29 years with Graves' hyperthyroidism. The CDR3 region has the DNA TGTGCCAGCCACGCGGGGAACACCGGGGAGCTGTTTTTT. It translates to CASHAGNTGELFF.